This TCR beta chain was retrieved from a study of shared clonotypes between healthy human individuals. The CDR3 totals 12 residues. Germline V gene data show CDR1 as GTSNPN and CDR2 as SVGIG (reference sequence). V was shortened by 0 bases and J by 6 bases, with 9 bases between the two germline ends. Positively selected for CCR7, the CD45RO-negative cells used as naive CD8 cells excluded terminally differentiated effector memory CD45RA+ cells. Sequencing was performed with immunoSEQ multiplex PCR; in TCRdb, only in-frame clones are kept and a portion is missing. The sample has around 2,100,000 clones; around 96% are singletons.

The sequence was obtained from a man between 18 and 35 years old in good health. Sequenced material: naive CD8+ T cells sorted from blood. J is TRBJ2-7 and V is TRBV30; D gene unclear. The CDR3, as DNA: TGTGCCTGGAGTGTAAACCAGGCCGAGCAGTACTTC. The encoded protein is CAWSVNQAEQYF.